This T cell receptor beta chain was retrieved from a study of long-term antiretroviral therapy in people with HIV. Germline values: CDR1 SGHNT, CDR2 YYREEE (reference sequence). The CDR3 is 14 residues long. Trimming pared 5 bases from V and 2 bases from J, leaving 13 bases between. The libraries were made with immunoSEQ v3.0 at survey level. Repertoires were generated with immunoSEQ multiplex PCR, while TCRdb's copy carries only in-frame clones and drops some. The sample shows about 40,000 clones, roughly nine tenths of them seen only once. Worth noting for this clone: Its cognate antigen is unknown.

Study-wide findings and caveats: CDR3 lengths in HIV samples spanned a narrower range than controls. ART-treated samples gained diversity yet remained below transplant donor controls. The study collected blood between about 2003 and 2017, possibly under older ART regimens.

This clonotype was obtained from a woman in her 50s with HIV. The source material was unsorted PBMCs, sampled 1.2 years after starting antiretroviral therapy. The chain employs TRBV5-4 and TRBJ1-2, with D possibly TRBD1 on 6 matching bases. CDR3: CASRLMGANYGYTF. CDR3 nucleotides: TGTGCCAGCAGACTGATGGGGGCCAACTATGGCTACACCTTC.